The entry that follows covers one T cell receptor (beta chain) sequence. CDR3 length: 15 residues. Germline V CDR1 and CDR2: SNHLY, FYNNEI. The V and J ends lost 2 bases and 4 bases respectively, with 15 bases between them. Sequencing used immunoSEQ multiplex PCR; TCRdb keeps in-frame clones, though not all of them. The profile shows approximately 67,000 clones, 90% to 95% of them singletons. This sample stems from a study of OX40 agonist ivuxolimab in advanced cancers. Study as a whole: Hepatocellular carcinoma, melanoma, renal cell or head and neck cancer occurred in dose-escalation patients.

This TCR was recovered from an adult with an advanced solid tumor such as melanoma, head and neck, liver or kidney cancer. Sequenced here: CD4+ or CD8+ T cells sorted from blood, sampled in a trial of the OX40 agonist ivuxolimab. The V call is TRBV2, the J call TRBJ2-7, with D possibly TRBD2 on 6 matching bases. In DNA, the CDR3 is TGTGCCAGCAGTGAAATCGGAGGGGTGGGGTACGAGCAGTACTTC. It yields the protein CASSEIGGVGYEQYF.